This T cell receptor beta chain is drawn from a study of cytomegalovirus exposure and HLA in healthy donors. V lost 1 base, J lost 1 base, and 3 bases stayed unmatched. The CDR3 spans 15 residues. CDR1 is MNHEY, CDR2 SMNVEV, per germline (reference sequence). Primers for the PCR totalled 60 Vbeta and 13 Jbeta. Using immunoSEQ multiplex PCR, the repertoire was profiled, and TCRdb retains in-frame clones only, with some absent. This repertoire shows about 150,000 clones, roughly three quarters found once; its top ten account for 3.1%. Sequencing used PBMCs. V gene TRBV27 combines with J gene TRBJ1-1; 7 bases line up with TRBD1. The TCR originated in a male donor in good health and CMV-seronegative. CDR3 protein: CASSLYGTANTEAFF. CDR3 bases: TGTGCCAGCAGTTTATACGGGACAGCGAACACTGAAGCTTTCTTT.